This TCR beta chain was obtained from a study of blood T cell repertoires in COVID-19. In the study overall: The origin of the acute and convalescent COVID-19 samples was the United States, Italy and Spain. Sample material is recorded as cDNA or gDNA derived from T cells, B-cell-depleted T cells, or PBMCs.

Original processing notes: Estimated nucleated cell counts came from reference gene primer amplification. Assay used: immunoSEQ multiplex PCR; TCRdb lists only in-frame clones, some missing. The DNA gave D and trimming, while V, J and clone size come from that table. The sample has 270,000 or so clones, more than 70% seen once. Germline loops: CDR1 LGHDT, CDR2 YNNKEL (reference sequence). V was clipped by 4 bases and J by 12 bases, with 22 bases between them. The CDR3 length is 14 residues. The V gene is TRBV3-1 (or the pseudogene TRBV3-2), the J gene TRBJ2-7; maybe TRBD2 (5 bases). This TCR derives from a woman aged 18-29 years with acute or convalescent COVID-19. The specimen sequenced was peripheral blood. Here the CDR3 DNA reads TGTGCCAGCAGCCCATCTAATTCCGGGGTCCAAGGGTACTTC. Its protein product is CASSPSNSGVQGYF.